This TCR beta chain is from a study of control samples from healthy donors and cancer patients. This CDR3 contains 13 residues. Trimming left V 3 bases short and J 1 base short, with 6 bases between. Germline CDR1 reads SGHAT; CDR2 reads FQNNGV. Profiled with immunoSEQ multiplex PCR; TCRdb holds only in-frame clones, not every one. The sample holds 100,000 to 150,000 clones, less than 90% seen once. This receptor was obtained from a man between 18 and 29 years old in good health. The V and J genes are TRBV11-2 and TRBJ1-2, with no clear D. The specimen was blood. The CDR3 DNA sequence: TGTGCCAGCAGCTTCGGGATTAACTATGGCTACACCTTC. Its translation is CASSFGINYGYTF. The whole variable domain, remainder taken from reference TRBV11-2 and TRBJ1-2, is EAGVAQSPRYKIIEKRQSVAFWCNPISGHATLYWYQQILGQGPKLLIQFQNNGVVDDSQLPKDRFSAERLKGVDSTLKIQPAKLEDSAVYLCASSFGINYGYTFGSGTRLTVV.